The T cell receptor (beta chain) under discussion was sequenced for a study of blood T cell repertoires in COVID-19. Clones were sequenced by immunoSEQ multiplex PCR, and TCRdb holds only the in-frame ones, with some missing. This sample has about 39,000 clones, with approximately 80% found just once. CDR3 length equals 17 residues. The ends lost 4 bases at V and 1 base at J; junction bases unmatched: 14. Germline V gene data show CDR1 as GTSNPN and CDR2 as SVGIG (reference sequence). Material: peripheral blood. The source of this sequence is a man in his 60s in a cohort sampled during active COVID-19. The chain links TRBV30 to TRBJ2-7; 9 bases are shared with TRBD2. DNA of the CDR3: TGTGCCTGGACCCGGGGGCGGCTAGCGGGAAGTTCCTACGAGCAGTACTTC. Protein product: CAWTRGRLAGSSYEQYF.